Following are 21 T cell receptor beta chains from one sample sequenced in a study of T-cell memory formation after mild COVID-19. TCRdb independently ran MiXCR on the 5' RACE reads; one entry per CDR3 protein. The data show 110,000 or so distinct CDR3 sequences, approximately 21% seen once. The sequenced sample consisted of PBMCs or a T cell subset sorted from them (not recorded which). These receptors came from a man aged 18 to 29 who had mild COVID-19 (a few samples of this study predate the infection). Cell type and time point are not known.

The chain links TRBV12-3 or TRBV12-4 to TRBJ2-5; D is possibly TRBD1 or TRBD2 (5 bases each). V dropped 7 bases and J dropped 5 bases, with 11 bases sitting between them. The CDR3 is 12 residues long. The CDR3 here is CASTKWGETQYF. In nucleotides, the CDR3 is TGTGCCAGCACTAAATGGGGGGAGACCCAGTACTTC.

This clonotype was seen just once. The chain combines TRBV20-1 with TRBJ1-3; a possible D gene is TRBD1 (5 bases). The length of the CDR3 is 14 residues. Germline loops: CDR1 DFQATT, CDR2 SNEGSKA (reference sequence). Trimming left V 5 bases short and J 0 bases short, with 11 bases between. The CDR3 DNA follows: TGCAGTGCTCCCGACAGAACCTCTGGAAACACCATATATTTT. Translation: CSAPDRTSGNTIYF.

The chain has TRBV7-9 and TRBJ2-3; no clear D gene. V lost 5 bases, J lost 3 bases, and 9 bases lay in between. The CDR3 covers 13 residues. Germline CDR1 and CDR2: SEHNR and FQNEAQ (reference sequence). DNA of the CDR3: TGTGCCAGCAGCCCTGGGTTGACAGATACGCAGTATTTT. Translating it yields CASSPGLTDTQYF.

The chain links TRBV4-1 to TRBJ2-5, with D perhaps matching TRBD2 (6 bases). From germline, CDR1 is MGHRA and CDR2 YSYEKL. The length of the CDR3 is 14 residues. Trimming removed 4 bases at V and 1 base at J, with 10 bases between. The CDR3 bases are TGCGCCAGCAGCCTCCGGGGGATCCAAGAGACCCAGTACTTC. Its translation is CASSLRGIQETQYF.

Remarks on this clonotype: This clone may be a read error of a much larger clone one base away. The V and J genes are TRBV4-3 and TRBJ2-1, with 11 bases that match TRBD2. J lost 6 bases, V lost 4 bases, and 8 bases had no gene match. Germline loops: CDR1 LGHNA, CDR2 YSLEER. This CDR3 has 16 residues. CDR3 DNA sequence: TGCGCCAGCAGCCCCAGCTCTAGCGGGGGGTTCAATGAGCAGTTCTTC. This gives the protein CASSPSSSGGFNEQFF.

V usage is TRBV7-9 and J usage is TRBJ2-5; no reliable D call. V lost 5 bases and J 4 bases, leaving 14 bases between the germline ends. This CDR3 spans 14 amino acids. Germline V gives CDR1 SEHNR, CDR2 FQNEAQ (reference sequence). The CDR3 loop reads CASSPLMGGETQYF. The DNA of the CDR3 is TGTGCCAGCAGCCCCCTCATGGGTGGAGAGACCCAGTACTTC. The whole variable domain, filled in from reference TRBV7-9 and TRBJ2-5, reads DTGVSQNPRHKITKRGQNVTFRCDPISEHNRLYWYRQTLGQGPEFLTYFQNEAQLEKSRLLSDRFSAERPKGSFSTLEIQRTEQGDSAMYLCASSPLMGGETQYFGPGTRLLVL.

This sequence joins TRBV12-3 or TRBV12-4 and TRBJ2-3; 12 positions agree with TRBD2. The CDR3 runs 16 residues. The V segment lost 5 bases and the J segment 0 bases; nucleotides outside the gene matches: 3. CDR3: CASSPTSGGSTDTQYF. The CDR3 region has the DNA TGTGCCAGCAGTCCGACTAGCGGGGGCAGCACAGATACGCAGTATTTT.

The genes are TRBV11-1 and TRBJ2-1, with 7 bases lining up with TRBD2. The CDR3 spans 14 residues. J was trimmed by 3 bases and V by 5 bases; bases with no gene match: 4. CDR1 SGHAT and CDR2 FQDESV come from the germline V gene (reference sequence). DNA for the CDR3: TGTGCCAGCAGCCTCACTAGCGTCTACAATGAGCAGTTCTTC. This gives the protein CASSLTSVYNEQFF.

The J gene is TRBJ2-5, the V gene TRBV20-1; 9 nucleotides match TRBD1. Germline V CDR1 and CDR2: DFQATT, SNEGSKA (reference sequence). The CDR3 spans 14 residues. Trimming at V came to 4 bases and at J to 5 bases, leaving 8 bases not matched to a gene. CDR3 sequence (DNA): TGCAGTGCTACCCGGACAGGGGAGACCGAGACCCAGTACTTC. Residues: CSATRTGETETQYF.

The V and J genes are TRBV28 and TRBJ1-6; 7 bases are a match to TRBD1. Trimming cost V 4 bases and J 4 bases; bases outside gene matches: 7. The CDR3 has 16 residues. Per germline, CDR1 MDHEN and CDR2 SYDVKM. The CDR3 bases are TGTGCCAGCAGTTCTGCCCTGACAGGGTATAATTCACCCCTCCACTTT. Translated: CASSSALTGYNSPLHF.

The chain uses TRBV6-6 and TRBJ2-3; 10 bases align to TRBD2. Germline CDR1 MNHNY, CDR2 SVGAGI (reference sequence). J gave up 7 bases and V 5 bases, and 9 bases lay outside the gene matches. The CDR3 totals 15 residues. CDR3 DNA sequence: TGTGCCAGCAGTACTAGCGGGGAGGCCACGCATACGCAGTATTTT. Its protein is CASSTSGEATHTQYF.

This clonotype showed up just a few times. The rearrangement joins TRBV20-1 to TRBJ2-7, with 10 bases that match TRBD1. CDR3 length: 13 residues. Trimming at V came to 4 bases and at J to 6 bases, leaving 6 bases not matched to a gene. From germline, CDR1 is DFQATT and CDR2 SNEGSKA (reference sequence). CDR3 in amino acids: CSATPGTGVEQYF. The CDR3, as DNA: TGCAGTGCTACACCCGGGACAGGGGTCGAGCAGTACTTC.

This clonotype was detected a few times. The CDR3 loop is CASSQEGDGDRGYGYTF. In DNA form, the CDR3 reads TGCGCCAGCAGCCAAGAGGGGGATGGGGACAGGGGTTATGGCTACACCTTC. The J gene is TRBJ1-2, the V gene TRBV4-1; 10 nucleotides agree with TRBD1. CDR1 and CDR2 (germline): MGHRA, YSYEKL. The CDR3 spans 17 residues. V lost 0 bases, J lost 5 bases, and 9 bases stayed unmatched.

This clonotype was counted a few times. The V gene is TRBV4-3, the J gene TRBJ2-7; TRBD1 is a possible D gene (5 bases). The germline gives CDR1 LGHNA, CDR2 YSLEER. Trimming removed 0 bases at V and 5 bases at J, with 11 bases between. This CDR3 contains 14 residues. CDR3: CASSQDPGSDEQYF. The CDR3 DNA reads TGCGCCAGCAGCCAAGATCCAGGGTCCGACGAGCAGTACTTC.

This rearrangement joins TRBV27 to TRBJ1-5; TRBD1 matches 7 bases. CDR1 MNHEY and CDR2 SMNVEV come from the germline V gene (reference sequence). The V segment lost 6 bases and the J segment 7 bases; nucleotides outside the gene matches: 12. The CDR3 is made up of 15 amino acids. The CDR3 reads CASSPTGSDLQPQHF. In DNA, the CDR3 is TGTGCCAGCAGCCCGACAGGGTCGGATTTGCAGCCCCAGCATTTT.

The chain uses TRBV7-9 and TRBJ2-7; a possible D gene is TRBD1 (5 bases). Germline CDR1 is SEHNR and CDR2 is FQNEAQ (reference sequence). This CDR3 comprises 16 residues. With 5 bases removed from V and 5 bases from J, the gap between germline ends came to 22 bases. The DNA for the CDR3 is TGTGCCAGCAGCCTTTCTAAGTTGGGCAGGGTCCACGAGCAGTACTTC. It encodes CASSLSKLGRVHEQYF.

This clonotype was found a few times. This chain uses TRBV7-2 with TRBJ1-1; no clear D gene. The germline V and J ends were trimmed by 6 bases and 5 bases, with 10 bases remaining between them. The germline V gene has CDR1 SGHTA and CDR2 FQGNSA. The CDR3 sequence is 12 residues long. CDR3 bases: TGTGCCAGCAGAGGCGGATTAACTGAAGCTTTCTTT. It encodes CASRGGLTEAFF.

This chain connects TRBV7-9 to TRBJ1-3; no clear D gene. The CDR3 covers 11 residues. CDR1 SEHNR and CDR2 FQNEAQ come from the germline V gene (reference sequence). Trimming left V 4 bases short and J 2 bases short, with 0 bases between. The CDR3 here is CASSSGNTIYF. Here the CDR3 DNA reads TGTGCCAGCAGCTCTGGAAACACCATATATTTT.

J is TRBJ1-2 and V is TRBV6-5; weak D call: TRBD1 (5 bases). The CDR3 sequence is 12 residues long. CDR1 and CDR2 from the germline V gene are MNHEY and SVGAGI. V was clipped by 2 bases and J by 8 bases, with 9 bases between them. The CDR3 coding sequence is TGTGCCAGCAGTTACGGAGCAGGGGGCTACACCTTC. Amino acids: CASSYGAGGYTF.

A few counts support this clonotype. The chain uses TRBV27 and TRBJ2-5; D uncertain. CDR1 is MNHEY, CDR2 SMNVEV, per germline (reference sequence). This CDR3 is 14 amino acids long. Trimming took 5 bases from V and 5 from J, leaving 15 bases between them. CDR3 nucleotide sequence: TGTGCCAGCAGTCCCTGGCGTCGAACCGAGACCCAGTACTTC. Translation: CASSPWRRTETQYF.

This clonotype was found a few times. V gene TRBV4-1 combines with J gene TRBJ2-5, with unresolved D. The germline V gene encodes CDR1 MGHRA and CDR2 YSYEKL. The V and J ends lost 7 bases and 2 bases respectively, with 11 bases between them. CDR3 length: 13 residues. Here the CDR3 reads CASKQARQETQYF. The CDR3 DNA follows: TGCGCCAGCAAGCAGGCTAGACAAGAGACCCAGTACTTC.